The entry below gives a single T cell receptor beta chain sequence along with its context. Seattle's enrolled individuals joined amid active infection and were then monitored longitudinally. The CDR3 is 17 residues long. The V segment lost 6 bases and the J segment 7 bases; nucleotides outside the gene matches: 10. Germline V CDR1 and CDR2: SGHVS, FNYEAQ. This record comes from a study of blood T cell repertoires in COVID-19. Study-level background: Acute-phase and convalescent COVID-19 samples originated in the United States, Italy and Spain. T cells, B-cell-depleted T cells, or PBMCs provided the cDNA or gDNA that served as material.

As handled by the study authors: Researchers report that nucleated cell counts were estimated from reference gene primer amplification. The method was immunoSEQ multiplex PCR; TCRdb's version includes in-frame clones alone and lacks a portion of them. For V, J and clone size, that table is used; D and trimming come from the DNA. Among approximately 210,000 clones listed, around 84% were seen once. The clonotype was recovered from a woman of 80 years or more with COVID-19, enrolled during active disease. The chain carries TRBV7-6 and TRBJ2-2, with 14 positions matching TRBD2. Sequencing input: peripheral blood. Here the CDR3 DNA reads TGTGCCAGCAGTTCTGGACTAGCGGGGGGCTCCGGCGGGGAGCTGTTTTTT. Protein: CASSSGLAGGSGGELFF.